The present TCR beta chain was sequenced within a study of T cell changes during pregnancy in multiple sclerosis. TCRdb's table, derived via immunoSEQ multiplex PCR, lists solely in-frame clones and lacks some. Seen here are some 100,000 clones, over 85% observed once, and the top ten hold approximately 1.2%. The V gene end was trimmed by 5 bases and the J gene end by 10 bases; junction bases not matched to a gene: 7. This CDR3 contains 14 residues. CDR1 and CDR2 from the germline V gene are LNHDA and SQIVND (reference sequence). The source of this sequence is a female donor with multiple sclerosis, enrolled in a pregnancy study. Sequenced material: peripheral blood, taken in the second trimester of pregnancy. The chain employs TRBV19 and TRBJ1-6; 8 nucleotides agree with TRBD1. This CDR3 reads CASSFQGAGSPLHF. CDR3 sequence (DNA): TGTGCCAGTAGTTTTCAGGGGGCTGGGTCACCCCTCCACTTT.